Each of the 28 T cell receptor beta chains below was sequenced from the same sample in a study of T cells in localized non-small cell lung cancer (dated by TCRdb to 2018 to 2020). Receptor libraries were prepared by the immunoSEQ multiplex PCR assay. Here the immuneACCESS table is served through TCRdb, limited to in-frame sequences with V and J called. Missing clones are a known gap in these copies; in checked studies unresolved V genes cover under half, and the rest lacks a known reason. For this sample the table gives 70,000 to 80,000 clones, of which 85% to 90% were detected only once. 20% to 25% of the sample rests with the top ten. This sample comprised peripheral blood, obtained before any cancer treatment. These receptor sequences come from a woman aged 35-70 years with stage I squamous cell lung carcinoma.

The chain has TRBV7-9 and TRBJ1-6; a possible D gene is TRBD1 (5 bases). Germline-derived CDR1 and CDR2 are SEHNR and FQNEAQ (reference sequence). The V and J ends lost 2 bases and 7 bases respectively, with 12 bases between them. CDR3 length equals 15 residues. The CDR3, as DNA: TGTGCCAGCAGCTTATTGCCAGGGATCAATTCACCCCTCCACTTT. Its protein is CASSLLPGINSPLHF. Full variable domain (remainder filled in from reference TRBV7-9 and TRBJ1-6): DTGVSQNPRHKITKRGQNVTFRCDPISEHNRLYWYRQTLGQGPEFLTYFQNEAQLEKSRLLSDRFSAERPKGSFSTLEIQRTEQGDSAMYLCASSLLPGINSPLHFGNGTRLTVT.

The chain couples TRBV30 to TRBJ1-5; 8 bases align to TRBD1. V lost 0 bases, J lost 6 bases, and 4 bases stayed unmatched. From germline, CDR1 is GTSNPN and CDR2 SVGIG (reference sequence). The CDR3 contains 14 residues. The chain's CDR3 is CAWSVTGGGQPQHF. CDR3 DNA: TGTGCCTGGAGTGTAACAGGGGGTGGTCAGCCCCAGCATTTT.

This clone was found a few times. The V gene is TRBV5-1, the J gene TRBJ1-2, with a possible D match to TRBD1 (6 bases). Germline V CDR1 and CDR2: SGHRS, YFSETQ. V lost 0 bases to trimming and J lost 7 bases, with 10 bases between them. The CDR3 covers 13 residues. The CDR3 loop reads CASSLDRDGGYTF. CDR3 DNA sequence: TGCGCCAGCAGCTTGGACAGGGACGGTGGCTACACCTTC. Using reference TRBV5-1 and TRBJ1-2 for the parts outside the CDR3, the full variable domain is KAGVTQTPRYLIKTRGQQVTLSCSPISGHRSVSWYQQTPGQGLQFLFEYFSETQRNKGNFPGRFSGRQFSNSRSEMNVSTLELGDSALYLCASSLDRDGGYTFGSGTRLTVV.

The chain has TRBV5-1 and TRBJ2-1, with D unclear. CDR1 SGHRS and CDR2 YFSETQ come from the germline V gene. The CDR3 loop spans 15 amino acids. The V and J ends lost 0 bases and 9 bases respectively, with 16 bases between them. In DNA, the CDR3 is TGCGCCAGCAGCTTGGGGGCCCAGGCCTTCGGTGAGCAGTTCTTC. It codes for CASSLGAQAFGEQFF.

V and J are TRBV7-3 and TRBJ2-3, with TRBD1 matching 8 bases. CDR3 length equals 17 residues. Unmatched junction bases numbered 11, after V lost 5 bases and J lost 1 base. CDR1 and CDR2 from the germline V gene are SGHTA and FQGTGA. The CDR3 reads CASSKTDRGHRTDTQYF. DNA of the CDR3: TGTGCCAGCAGCAAGACCGACAGGGGCCACCGCACAGATACGCAGTATTTT.

This chain uses TRBV6-5 with TRBJ2-7; TRBD2 is a possible D gene (6 bases). The CDR3 length is 15 residues. Germline V gives CDR1 MNHEY, CDR2 SVGAGI. The germline V and J ends were trimmed by 0 bases and 2 bases, with 11 bases remaining between them. The CDR3 region has the DNA TGTGCCAGCAGTTACTCTGCGGGGTCCGCCTACGAGCAGTACTTC. Translating it yields CASSYSAGSAYEQYF.

The genes are TRBV25-1 and TRBJ1-2; TRBD1 matches at 7 bases. The V segment lost 6 bases and the J segment 7 bases; nucleotides outside the gene matches: 17. This CDR3 has 16 amino acids. CDR1 and CDR2 from the germline V gene are MGHDK and SYGVNS. The CDR3 nucleotides read TGTGCCAGCAGCGCTTCCGGGACAGCGGAGAGACGTGGCTACACCTTC. Encoded protein: CASSASGTAERRGYTF.

This chain uses TRBV5-6 with TRBJ2-1; no reliable D call. There are 13 residues in the CDR3. Trimming took off 2 bases at V and 5 bases at J, with 8 bases between the two ends. CDR1 and CDR2 (germline): SGHDT, YYEEEE. The chain's CDR3 is CASSFGFNNEQFF. The CDR3 DNA reads as TGTGCCAGCAGCTTCGGATTCAACAATGAGCAGTTCTTC.

CDR3 DNA sequence: TGTGCCAGCAGCCCGGGGCCAACAGATACGCAGTATTTT. Translating it yields CASSPGPTDTQYF. The chain links TRBV7-6 to TRBJ2-3; TRBD1 or TRBD2 may be the D gene (5 bases each). Looked up from germline, CDR1 is SGHVS and CDR2 is FNYEAQ. V lost 5 bases, J lost 3 bases, and 9 bases lay in between. The CDR3 covers 13 residues.

The chain's CDR3 is CAWGTSGPASEQFF. In DNA form, the CDR3 reads TGTGCCTGGGGGACTAGCGGCCCGGCCAGTGAGCAGTTCTTC. J is TRBJ2-1 and V is TRBV30, with TRBD2 identical over 11 bases. The CDR3 totals 14 residues. Germline V gene lookup returns CDR1 GTSNPN and CDR2 SVGIG (reference sequence). After removal of 5 bases from V and 9 bases from J, the junction contained 9 bases not matched to a gene. Looking up the rest from reference TRBV30 and TRBJ2-1 gives the full variable domain: SQTIHQWPATLVQPVGSPLSLECTVEGTSNPNLYWYRQAAGRGLQLLFYSVGIGQISSEVPQNLSASRPQDRQFILSSKKLLLSDSGFYLCAWGTSGPASEQFFGPGTRLTVL.

The chain is built from TRBV4-2 and TRBJ2-7; a weak D match, TRBD1 (5 bases). The germline gives CDR1 LGHNA, CDR2 YNFKEQ. CDR3 length equals 15 residues. V lost 4 bases, J lost 4 bases, and 17 bases lay in between. For the CDR3, the DNA is TGTGCCAGCAGCCGCGACGTAGGCAGGGAATACGAGCAGTACTTC. This sequence encodes CASSRDVGREYEQYF.

The chain is built from TRBV11-3 and TRBJ1-1; D is unresolved. Trimming removed 0 bases from V and 4 bases from J, with 6 bases in between. This CDR3 contains 13 residues. Germline V gives CDR1 SGHNT, CDR2 YENEEA. The DNA of the CDR3 is TGTGCCAGCAGCTTAGAGGTGGGCACTGAAGCTTTCTTT. This translates into CASSLEVGTEAFF.

The chain combines TRBV13 with TRBJ1-5; D is unresolved. Germline V gives CDR1 PRHDT, CDR2 FYEKMQ (reference sequence). CDR3 size: 14 residues. V dropped 0 bases and J dropped 0 bases, with 3 bases sitting between them. The CDR3 coding sequence is TGTGCCAGCAGCTTAGGTCTTAGCAATCAGCCCCAGCATTTT. Translation gives CASSLGLSNQPQHF.

The DNA of the CDR3 is TGTGCCAGTAGTATGAGTGTTCCCATCACTGAAGCTTTCTTT. The encoded protein is CASSMSVPITEAFF. This chain uses TRBV19 with TRBJ1-1; D is undetermined. Germline loops: CDR1 LNHDA, CDR2 SQIVND (reference sequence). The V gene lost 3 bases and the J gene lost 4 bases, with 12 bases spanning the gap. This CDR3 is 14 amino acids long.

This chain uses TRBV15 with TRBJ1-4, with TRBD1 matching over 7 bases. V shed 4 bases, J shed 8 bases, and the junction held 10 bases outside the gene matches. The CDR3 spans 15 residues. Germline lookup yields CDR1 LNHNV and CDR2 YYDKDF (reference sequence). For the CDR3, the DNA is TGTGCCACCAGCACAAAGACAGGGTTGGTAGAAAAACTGTTTTTT. Translation gives CATSTKTGLVEKLFF.

The V call is TRBV5-6, the J call TRBJ1-2, with 7 bases lining up with TRBD1. From germline, CDR1 is SGHDT and CDR2 YYEEEE. The length of the CDR3 is 16 residues. J gave up 3 bases and V 1 base, and 9 bases lay outside the gene matches. CDR3 nucleotides: TGTGCCAGCAGCTTGTTGTCGACCGGGACAGACTATGGCTACACCTTC. It translates to CASSLLSTGTDYGYTF.

The chain recombines TRBV7-2 with TRBJ2-2; possibly TRBD1 for D (6 bases). This CDR3 is 15 amino acids long. The germline V and J ends were trimmed by 3 bases and 0 bases, with 8 bases remaining between them. The germline CDR1 and CDR2 sequences are SGHTA and FQGNSA. The CDR3 reads CASSFGTPNTGELFF. The CDR3 DNA reads as TGTGCCAGCAGCTTCGGGACACCGAACACCGGGGAGCTGTTTTTT.

CDR3 nucleotides: TGTGCCAGCAGCGCAGCGCCACTAGCGGGGGTCTTCAATGAGCAGTTCTTC. Its protein is CASSAAPLAGVFNEQFF. V gene TRBV9 combines with J gene TRBJ2-1, with 11 nucleotides matching TRBD2. Looked up from germline, CDR1 is SGDLS and CDR2 is YYNGEE. Trimming cost V 3 bases and J 6 bases; bases outside gene matches: 11. This CDR3 has 17 residues.

The chain links TRBV4-1 to TRBJ1-4; D perhaps matches TRBD1 (5 bases). The CDR3 extends over 15 amino acids. Germline V CDR1 and CDR2: MGHRA, YSYEKL. V was clipped by 0 bases and J by 8 bases, with 13 bases between them. The CDR3 spells CASSQERVRGEKLFF. CDR3 sequence (DNA): TGCGCCAGCAGCCAAGAGAGGGTAAGGGGAGAAAAACTGTTTTTT.

The chain carries TRBV15 and TRBJ1-1; no definite D call. The germline CDR1 and CDR2 sequences are LNHNV and YYDKDF (reference sequence). The CDR3 has 15 amino acids. Trimming removed 4 bases at V and 1 base at J, with 13 bases between. CDR3 DNA: TGTGCCACCAGCATACCCGGCCCCGGGAACACTGAAGCTTTCTTT. Protein: CATSIPGPGNTEAFF.

The gene calls are TRBV7-2 and TRBJ1-2; 10 nucleotides line up with TRBD1. This CDR3 is 14 amino acids long. The trim removed 4 bases at V and 4 bases at J, leaving 3 bases unmatched. Germline loops: CDR1 SGHTA, CDR2 FQGNSA. CDR3 protein: CASSSGQGVYGYTF. The CDR3 nucleotides read TGTGCCAGCAGCTCTGGACAGGGGGTCTATGGCTACACCTTC.

This rearrangement joins TRBV18 to TRBJ2-1; 12 bases align to TRBD2. Germline trimming cut 2 bases from V and 2 bases from J; bases unmatched to any gene: 7. CDR3 length: 18 amino acids. Germline CDR1 and CDR2: KGHSH and LQKENI. The CDR3 DNA reads as TGTGCCAGCTCACCAAGCCTAGCGGGGGGGTATACCTACAATGAGCAGTTCTTC. It specifies CASSPSLAGGYTYNEQFF.

This clone turned up a few times. The chain uses TRBV5-1 and TRBJ2-7; D is possibly TRBD2 (5 bases). V was trimmed by 3 bases and J by 6 bases, leaving 13 bases between them. Germline lookup yields CDR1 SGHRS and CDR2 YFSETQ. This CDR3 spans 13 amino acids. The CDR3 nucleotides read TGCGCCAGCAGCTCCGGGCCTACTAGCGAGCAGTACTTC. It specifies CASSSGPTSEQYF. Full variable domain (missing parts from reference TRBV5-1 and TRBJ2-7): KAGVTQTPRYLIKTRGQQVTLSCSPISGHRSVSWYQQTPGQGLQFLFEYFSETQRNKGNFPGRFSGRQFSNSRSEMNVSTLELGDSALYLCASSSGPTSEQYFGPGTRLTVT.

The chain has TRBV6-1 and TRBJ1-2; D perhaps matches TRBD1 (5 bases). This CDR3 has 15 amino acids. CDR1 is MNHNS and CDR2 is SASEGT in the germline V gene. V was cut by 6 bases and J by 0 bases, with 14 bases left in between. CDR3 coding DNA: TGTGCCAGCAGCGTGGGGGTCTTAGCTAACTATGGCTACACCTTC. Protein product: CASSVGVLANYGYTF.

The chain carries TRBV28 and TRBJ1-1; D might be TRBD1 (5 bases). The ends were cut back, 2 bases at V and 12 bases at J, with 13 bases in the middle. The CDR3 contains 12 residues. From germline, CDR1 is MDHEN and CDR2 SYDVKM. The DNA of the CDR3 is TGTGCCAGCAGTTTAGCTAGAGGGGAAACTTTCTTT. Translating gives CASSLARGETFF.

CDR3 sequence reads: CATSRSGRGVNEQYF. The DNA for the CDR3 is TGTGCCACCAGCAGGTCGGGCAGGGGGGTGAATGAGCAGTACTTC. The gene calls are TRBV15 and TRBJ2-7; weak D call: TRBD1 (7 bases). The CDR3 has 15 residues. In germline, CDR1 is LNHNV, CDR2 YYDKDF (reference sequence). The V gene lost 3 bases and the J gene lost 7 bases, with 19 bases spanning the gap.

The chain links TRBV5-4 to TRBJ2-3, with TRBD2 matching 11 bases. The germline V gene has CDR1 SGHNT and CDR2 YYREEE (reference sequence). Losses at the gene ends were 2 bases for V and 5 bases for J; bases not matched to a gene: 7. The CDR3 is made up of 16 amino acids. The CDR3 protein is CASSFPSGGRIDTQYF. CDR3 DNA sequence: TGTGCCAGCAGCTTTCCTAGCGGGGGGCGAATAGATACGCAGTATTTT.

This clone came up once. The chain uses TRBV5-1 and TRBJ1-6; D remains unclear. The V gene lost 4 bases and the J gene lost 6 bases, with 17 bases spanning the gap. Germline V CDR1 and CDR2: SGHRS, YFSETQ. The CDR3 totals 16 residues. CDR3 region: CASSLDTPPINSPLHF. The DNA for the CDR3 is TGCGCCAGCAGCCTCGACACGCCACCCATTAATTCACCCCTCCACTTT.